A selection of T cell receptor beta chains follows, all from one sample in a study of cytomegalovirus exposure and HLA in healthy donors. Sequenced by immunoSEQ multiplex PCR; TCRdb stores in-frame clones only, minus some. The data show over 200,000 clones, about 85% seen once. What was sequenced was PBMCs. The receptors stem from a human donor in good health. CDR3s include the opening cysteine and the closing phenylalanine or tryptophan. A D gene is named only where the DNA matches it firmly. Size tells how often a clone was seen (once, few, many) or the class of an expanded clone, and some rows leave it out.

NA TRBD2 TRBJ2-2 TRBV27 TGTGCCAGCGGACTAGCGGGAGGCTCGAACACCGGGGAGCTGTTTTTT CASGLAGGSNTGELFF
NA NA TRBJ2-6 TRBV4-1 TGCGCCAGCAGTCCTGACATCAAGAATAACTTTGGGGCCAACGTCCTGACTTTC CASSPDIKNNFGANVLTF
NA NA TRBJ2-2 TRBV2 TGTGCCAGCAGCTCAGGGCAGATCGGGGAGCTGTTTTTT CASSSGQIGELFF
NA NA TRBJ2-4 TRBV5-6 TGTGCCAGCAGCTTGCGTCAGATACGGGACATTCAGTACTTC CASSLRQIRDIQYF
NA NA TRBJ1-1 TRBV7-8 TGTGCCAGCAGCCAGCAGGTTCGGGGGGCTGAAGCTTTCTTT CASSQQVRGAEAFF
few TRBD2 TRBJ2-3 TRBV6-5 TGTGCCAGCAATCGTCTAGCGGGAGGAGATACGCAGTATTTT CASNRLAGGDTQYF
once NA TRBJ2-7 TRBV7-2 TGTGCCAGCAGCTATGACGGGTCATACGAGCAGTACTTC CASSYDGSYEQYF
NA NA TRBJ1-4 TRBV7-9 TGTTCCAGCAGCCCCACCCGGGAATATAATGAAAAACTGTTTTTT CSSSPTREYNEKLFF
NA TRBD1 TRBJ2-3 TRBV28 TGTGCCAGCAGCGGCGGGACAGGGGTGCAGTATTTT CASSGGTGVQYF
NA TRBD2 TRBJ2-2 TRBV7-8 TGTGCCAGCAGCACGAAGCGGGATCACACCGGGGAGCTGTTTTTT CASSTKRDHTGELFF
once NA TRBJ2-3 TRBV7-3 TGTGCCAGCAGCCAGGGTTGGGGCGGTAGCACAGATACGCAGTATTTT CASSQGWGGSTDTQYF
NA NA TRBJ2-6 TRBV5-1 TGCGCCAGCGGAGAGGACACTGGGGCCAACGTCCTGACTTTC CASGEDTGANVLTF
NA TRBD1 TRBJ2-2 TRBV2 TGTGCCAGCACCATTGGACAGGGGGTCAGCGGGGAGCTGTTTTTT CASTIGQGVSGELFF
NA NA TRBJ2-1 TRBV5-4 TGTGCCAGCAGCCCCCGGTTGAAAAAAGCTAGAAATAATGAGCAGTTCTTC CASSPRLKKARNNEQFF
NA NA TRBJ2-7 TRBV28 TGTGCCAGCCCACCCTTATCTGGAGGGGCCCCCCTCGAGCAGTACTTC CASPPLSGGAPLEQYF
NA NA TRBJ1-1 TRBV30 TGTGCCTGGAGTGTCGGGGACACTGAAGCTTTCTTT CAWSVGDTEAFF
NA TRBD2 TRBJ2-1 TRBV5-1 TGCGCCAGCAGCTTGGGGTTAGCGGGAGGGCCGGGAAATGAGCAGTTCTTC CASSLGLAGGPGNEQFF
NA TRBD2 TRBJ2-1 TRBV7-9 TGTGCCAGCAGCTTAGTTTCTAGCGGGAGGGCCGGGAATGAGCAGTTCTTC CASSLVSSGRAGNEQFF
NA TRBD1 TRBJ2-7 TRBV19 TGTGCCAGTAGTACTGGACAGGGTAGCTACGAGCAGTACTTC CASSTGQGSYEQYF
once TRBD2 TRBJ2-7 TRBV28 TGTGCCAGCAGTTTAGGGCTAGCGGTCTACGAGCAGTACTTC CASSLGLAVYEQYF
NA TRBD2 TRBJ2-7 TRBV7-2 TGTGCCAGCAGCCTTGTCGATAGCGGGGCCTACGAGCAGTACTTC CASSLVDSGAYEQYF
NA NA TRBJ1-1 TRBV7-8 TGTGCCAGCAGCTTTCGAACAGACACTGAAGCTTTCTTT CASSFRTDTEAFF
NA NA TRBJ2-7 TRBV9 TGTGCCAGCAGCGTAGGGGGGCCCTCCTACGAGCAGTACTTC CASSVGGPSYEQYF
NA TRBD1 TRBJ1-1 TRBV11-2 TGTGCCAGCAGCTTAATGGGGACAGCTGAAGCTTTCTTT CASSLMGTAEAFF
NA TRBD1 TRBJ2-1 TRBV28 TGTGCCAGCAGTATTCCGGGACAGGGTACCTACAATGAGCAGTTCTTC CASSIPGQGTYNEQFF
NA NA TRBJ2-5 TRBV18 TGTGCCAGCTCACCCTCGGAGGGTTGGGAGACCCAGTACTTC CASSPSEGWETQYF
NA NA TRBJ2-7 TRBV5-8 TGTGCCAGCAGCTTGGGGGCAGGGCGCTACGAGCAGTACTTC CASSLGAGRYEQYF